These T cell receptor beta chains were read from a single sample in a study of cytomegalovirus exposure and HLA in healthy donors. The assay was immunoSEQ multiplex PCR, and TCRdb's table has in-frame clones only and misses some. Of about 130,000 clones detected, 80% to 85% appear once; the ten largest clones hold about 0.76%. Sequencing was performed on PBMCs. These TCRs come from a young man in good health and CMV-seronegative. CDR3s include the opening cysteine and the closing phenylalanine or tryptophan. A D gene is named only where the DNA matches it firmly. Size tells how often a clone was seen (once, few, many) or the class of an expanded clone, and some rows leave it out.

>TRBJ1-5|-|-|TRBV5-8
-
CASSLYISAGNQPQHF
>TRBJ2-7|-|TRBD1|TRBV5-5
TGTGCCAGCAGCTTGCAACAGGGGTCGATTTCCTACGAGCAGTACTTC
CASSLQQGSISYEQYF
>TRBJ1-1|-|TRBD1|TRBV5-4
TGTGCCAGCAGATATCGACAGGGGAGCACTGAAGCTTTCTTT
CASRYRQGSTEAFF
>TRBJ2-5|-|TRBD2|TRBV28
TGTGCCAGCAGTTTACTAGCGGGGACCCAAGAGACCCAGTACTTC
CASSLLAGTQETQYF
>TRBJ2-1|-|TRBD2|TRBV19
TGTGCCAGTAGTATTTCCCCACTAGCGGGGGCCTACAATGAGCAGTTCTTC
CASSISPLAGAYNEQFF
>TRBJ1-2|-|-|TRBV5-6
TGTGCCAGCAGCTTGGGGGTCGGGTCTGGGTACTATGGCTACACCTTC
CASSLGVGSGYYGYTF
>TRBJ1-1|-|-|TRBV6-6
TGTGCCGGCAGACCAGGTGGAGGGAACACTGAAGCTTTCTTT
CAGRPGGGNTEAFF
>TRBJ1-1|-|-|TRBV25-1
TGTGCCAGCAGTGTTAGCGTCCGGAACACTGAAGCTTTCTTT
CASSVSVRNTEAFF
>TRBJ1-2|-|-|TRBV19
TGTGCCAGCGAGAAGACAGCCGCCTATGGCTACACCTTC
CASEKTAAYGYTF
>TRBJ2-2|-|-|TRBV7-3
TGTGCCAGCAGCTCGAGGGTTCCCGGGGAGCTGTTTTTT
CASSSRVPGELFF
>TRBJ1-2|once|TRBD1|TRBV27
TGTGCCAGCAGTTTATATAGGGGGCGAAGCTATGGCTACACCTTC
CASSLYRGRSYGYTF
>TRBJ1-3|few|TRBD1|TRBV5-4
TGTGCCAGCAGCCCCACAGGGGACCTCGCTGGAAACACCATATATTTT
CASSPTGDLAGNTIYF
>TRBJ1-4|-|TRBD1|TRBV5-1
TGCGCCAGCAGCGTGGGGTGGGGACAGGGGAGTGAAAAACTGTTTTTT
CASSVGWGQGSEKLFF
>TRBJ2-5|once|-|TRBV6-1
TGTGCCAGCAGTCGGGTCATCTCTAATCAAGAGACCCAGTACTTC
CASSRVISNQETQYF
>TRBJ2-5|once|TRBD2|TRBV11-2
TGTGCCAGCAGCCCCCGCAGGACTAGGGGTACAGAGACCCAGTACTTC
CASSPRRTRGTETQYF
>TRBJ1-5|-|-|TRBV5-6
TGTGCCAGCAGCTTAGGGGTTGCTATGGATGGCAATCAGCCCCAGCATTTT
CASSLGVAMDGNQPQHF
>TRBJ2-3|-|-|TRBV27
TGTGCCAGCAGTTTGGCGAGCGGGTCTCGCACAGATACGCAGTATTTT
CASSLASGSRTDTQYF
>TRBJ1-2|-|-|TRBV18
TGTGCCAGCTCACCCGAACAGGACTATGGCTACACCTTC
CASSPEQDYGYTF
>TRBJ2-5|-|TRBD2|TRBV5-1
TGCGCCAGCAGCTCTGGGACTAGCGGGGGGCCCCAAGAGACCCAGTACTTC
CASSSGTSGGPQETQYF
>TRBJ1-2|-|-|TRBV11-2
TGTGCCAGCAGCGTTACCAGGGTTGGTGGCTATGGCTACACCTTC
CASSVTRVGGYGYTF
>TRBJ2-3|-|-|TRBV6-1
TGTGCCAGCAGTGAACCGGGTTCGTCCACAGATACGCAGTATTTT
CASSEPGSSTDTQYF
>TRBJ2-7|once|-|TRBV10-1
TGCGCCAGCAGTGAGGCCCTATCCTACGAGCAGTACTTC
CASSEALSYEQYF
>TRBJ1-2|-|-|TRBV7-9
TGTGCCAGCAGCTCCCTACAGGGCCCTAAGTCTGGCTACACCTTC
CASSSLQGPKSGYTF
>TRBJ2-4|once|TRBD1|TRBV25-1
TGTGCCAGCAGTGAATCTTTCCCCCGGGACAGAAAAAAAAACATTCAGTACTTC
CASSESFPRDRKKNIQYF
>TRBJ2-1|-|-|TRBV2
TGTGCCAGCGGCCCCCGGGGCCCGCGGGGCAATGAGCAGTTCTTC
CASGPRGPRGNEQFF
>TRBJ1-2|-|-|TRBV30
TGTGCCTGGAGGGAATTGAGAGGCGACTATGGCTACACCTTC
CAWRELRGDYGYTF
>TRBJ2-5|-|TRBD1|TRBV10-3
TGTGCCATCAGTGAGTTGCAGGGGGCCCAGTACTTC
CAISELQGAQYF
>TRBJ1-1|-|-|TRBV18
TGTGCCAGCTCACATTCTCGCGGGGCTGAAGCTTTCTTT
CASSHSRGAEAFF
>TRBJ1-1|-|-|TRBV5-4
TGTGCCAGCAGCTCAATAGACAGAACGAACACTGAAGCTTTCTTT
CASSSIDRTNTEAFF
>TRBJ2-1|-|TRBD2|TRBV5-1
TGCGCCAGCAGCGCGGGACTAGCGGGGGAGAATGAGCAGTTCTTC
CASSAGLAGENEQFF
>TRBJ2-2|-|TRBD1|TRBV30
TGTGCCTGGAGCGTAGGGACAGTCACCGGGGAGCTGTTTTTT
CAWSVGTVTGELFF
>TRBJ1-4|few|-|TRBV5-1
TGCGCCAGCAGGTCGGGAGCTAATGAAAAACTGTTTTTT
CASRSGANEKLFF
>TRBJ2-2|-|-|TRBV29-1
TGCAGCGTCGGAGGGACCATCTCACAGGCAGTTCCGAACACCGGGGAGCTGTTTTTT
CSVGGTISQAVPNTGELFF
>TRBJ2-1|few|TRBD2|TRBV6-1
TGTGCCAGCAGTGCCGGGACTAGCGGGGGGTACAATGAGCAGTTCTTC
CASSAGTSGGYNEQFF
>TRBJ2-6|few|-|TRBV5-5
-
CASFWRRHSGANVLTF
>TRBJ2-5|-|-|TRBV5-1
TGCGCCAGCAGCTTGCAGGGTACCCAAGAGACCCAGTACTTC
CASSLQGTQETQYF
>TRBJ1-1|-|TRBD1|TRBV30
TGTGCCTGGAGTGAAGGACAGGCAGGAAACACTGAAGCTTTCTTT
CAWSEGQAGNTEAFF
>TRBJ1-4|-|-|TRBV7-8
TGTGCCAGCAGCCGACTAAATACTAATGAAAAACTGTTTTTT
CASSRLNTNEKLFF
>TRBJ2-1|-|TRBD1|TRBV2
TGTGCCAGCACCGAAGCAGGGGGATCCTACAATGAGCAGTTCTTC
CASTEAGGSYNEQFF
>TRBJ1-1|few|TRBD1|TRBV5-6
TGTGCCAGCAGCTTGGGGGCAGGGGGCGCAAGGAACACTGAAGCTTTCTTT
CASSLGAGGARNTEAFF
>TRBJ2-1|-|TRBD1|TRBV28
TGTGCCAGCAGCCAGGACCGACAGGGGGATGAGCAGTTCTTC
CASSQDRQGDEQFF
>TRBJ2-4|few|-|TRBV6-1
TGTGCCAGCCTCAGGGTAAACATTCAGTACTTC
CASLRVNIQYF
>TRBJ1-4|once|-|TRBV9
TGTGCCAGCAGCATCTTGGACAGCCGAAATGAAAAACTGTTTTTT
CASSILDSRNEKLFF